These T cell receptor beta chains were read from a single sample in a study of cytomegalovirus exposure and HLA in healthy donors. Libraries were prepared by immunoSEQ multiplex PCR; TCRdb keeps only in-frame clonotypes and omits some of them. The sample consists of 100,000 to 150,000 clones, 75% to 85% of them appearing once. Sequences were obtained from PBMCs. These receptors all stem from a young woman in good health and CMV-seropositive. Each CDR3 is given with its conserved first and last residue. The D gene is left open where the match is weak. A row's size may be missing; if present it is once, few, many or a size class.

abundance: -
j_gene: TRBJ2-2
d_gene: -
v_gene: TRBV27
CDR3aa: CASRRGWDTGELFF
CDR3nt: TGTGCCAGCAGGCGGGGCTGGGACACCGGGGAGCTGTTTTTT

abundance: few
j_gene: TRBJ2-1
d_gene: -
v_gene: TRBV10-1
CDR3aa: CASSESREAEQFF
CDR3nt: TGCGCCAGCAGTGAGTCGAGGGAGGCTGAGCAGTTCTTC

abundance: -
j_gene: TRBJ1-6
d_gene: -
v_gene: TRBV27
CDR3aa: CASRIAGPKSSYNSPLHF
CDR3nt: TGTGCCAGCAGGATAGCGGGCCCGAAGAGCTCCTATAATTCACCCCTCCACTTT

abundance: -
j_gene: TRBJ1-1
d_gene: TRBD1
v_gene: TRBV7-9
CDR3aa: CASNQQGVDTEAFF
CDR3nt: TGTGCCAGCAACCAACAGGGGGTTGACACTGAAGCTTTCTTT

abundance: -
j_gene: TRBJ2-3
d_gene: -
v_gene: TRBV7-9
CDR3aa: CASSLGGVSTDTQYF
CDR3nt: TGTGCCAGCAGCTTAGGAGGCGTAAGCACAGATACGCAGTATTTT

abundance: -
j_gene: TRBJ2-1
d_gene: TRBD1
v_gene: TRBV4-1
CDR3aa: CASSQPWAGTGLNEQFF
CDR3nt: TGCGCCAGCAGCCAACCTTGGGCCGGGACAGGGTTAAATGAGCAGTTCTTC

abundance: -
j_gene: TRBJ2-3
d_gene: TRBD2
v_gene: TRBV19
CDR3aa: CASSLAGGRTDTQYF
CDR3nt: TGTGCCAGTAGTCTAGCGGGGGGTCGCACAGATACGCAGTATTTT

abundance: -
j_gene: TRBJ2-7
d_gene: TRBD2
v_gene: TRBV19
CDR3aa: CASSNPRGGGSYEQYF
CDR3nt: TGTGCCAGTAGTAACCCCCGTGGGGGGGGGTCCTACGAGCAGTACTTC

abundance: -
j_gene: TRBJ2-2
d_gene: TRBD1
v_gene: TRBV28
CDR3aa: CASRQTRDRVITGELFF
CDR3nt: TGTGCCAGCAGACAGACAAGGGACAGGGTAATCACCGGGGAGCTGTTTTTT

abundance: once
j_gene: TRBJ1-1
d_gene: -
v_gene: TRBV7-9
CDR3aa: CASSLRGGGTEAFF
CDR3nt: TGTGCCAGCAGCTTAAGGGGCGGGGGCACTGAAGCTTTCTTT

abundance: -
j_gene: TRBJ1-3
d_gene: -
v_gene: TRBV5-1
CDR3aa: CASSLAPGNTIYF
CDR3nt: TGCGCCAGCAGCTTGGCTCCGGGAAACACCATATATTTT

abundance: -
j_gene: TRBJ2-2
d_gene: TRBD2
v_gene: TRBV6-4
CDR3aa: CASSDVAGGHTGELFF
CDR3nt: TGTGCCAGCAGTGACGTCGCGGGGGGGCACACCGGGGAGCTGTTTTTT

abundance: -
j_gene: TRBJ2-5
d_gene: -
v_gene: TRBV27
CDR3aa: CASGFTGETQYF
CDR3nt: TGTGCCAGCGGCTTTACCGGGGAGACCCAGTACTTC

abundance: -
j_gene: TRBJ2-3
d_gene: TRBD2
v_gene: TRBV6-5
CDR3aa: CASSYSSGGGDTQYF
CDR3nt: TGTGCCAGCAGTTACTCTAGCGGGGGGGGTGATACGCAGTATTTT

abundance: -
j_gene: TRBJ1-1
d_gene: -
v_gene: TRBV29-1
CDR3aa: CSVEGYRDTEAFF
CDR3nt: TGCAGCGTTGAAGGTTACAGGGACACTGAAGCTTTCTTT

abundance: -
j_gene: TRBJ2-4
d_gene: -
v_gene: TRBV7-9
CDR3aa: CASSLVTGENIQYF
CDR3nt: TGTGCCAGCAGCTTAGTCACAGGTGAAAACATTCAGTACTTC

abundance: few
j_gene: TRBJ1-6
d_gene: TRBD1
v_gene: TRBV19
CDR3aa: CASSRAGTVDSPLHF
CDR3nt: TGTGCCAGTAGCAGAGCCGGGACAGTGGATTCACCCCTCCACTTT

abundance: -
j_gene: TRBJ2-3
d_gene: TRBD2
v_gene: TRBV6-5
CDR3aa: CASSYQLAGGPDTQYF
CDR3nt: TGTGCCAGCAGTTACCAGCTAGCGGGGGGGCCGGATACGCAGTATTTT

abundance: -
j_gene: TRBJ1-3
d_gene: TRBD1
v_gene: TRBV9
CDR3aa: CASSVGQSSGNTIYF
CDR3nt: TGTGCCAGCAGCGTGGGACAGTCCTCTGGAAACACCATATATTTT

abundance: -
j_gene: TRBJ2-1
d_gene: -
v_gene: TRBV7-9
CDR3aa: CASSLVASGRGGEQFF
CDR3nt: TGTGCCAGCAGCTTAGTGGCTAGCGGCAGGGGAGGTGAGCAGTTCTTC

abundance: -
j_gene: TRBJ2-1
d_gene: -
v_gene: TRBV12-1
CDR3aa: CASSLAPNRPFVEQFF
CDR3nt: TGTGCCAGCAGCTTGGCCCCGAACCGCCCGTTCGTTGAGCAGTTCTTC

abundance: -
j_gene: TRBJ1-6
d_gene: -
v_gene: TRBV4-1
CDR3aa: CASSPTNSYNSPLHF
CDR3nt: TGCGCCAGCAGCCCCACCAACAGCTACAATTCACCCCTCCACTTT

abundance: -
j_gene: TRBJ2-1
d_gene: TRBD1
v_gene: TRBV10-2
CDR3aa: CASRAPGTGDNEQFF
CDR3nt: TGCGCCAGCAGAGCCCCTGGGACAGGGGACAATGAGCAGTTCTTC

abundance: -
j_gene: TRBJ1-1
d_gene: TRBD1
v_gene: TRBV4-2
CDR3aa: CASSQTGGSFTEAFF
CDR3nt: TGTGCCAGCAGCCAAACAGGGGGCAGTTTCACTGAAGCTTTCTTT

abundance: -
j_gene: TRBJ1-5
d_gene: TRBD1
v_gene: TRBV27
CDR3aa: CASSPTGVDQPQHF
CDR3nt: TGTGCCAGCAGTCCGACAGGGGTCGATCAGCCCCAGCATTTT

abundance: -
j_gene: TRBJ2-6
d_gene: TRBD1
v_gene: TRBV2
CDR3aa: CATNRDRSSGANVLTF
CDR3nt: TGTGCCACAAACCGGGACAGGAGCTCTGGGGCCAACGTCCTGACTTTC

abundance: -
j_gene: TRBJ1-5
d_gene: -
v_gene: TRBV27
CDR3aa: CASSGGGGNQPQHF
CDR3nt: TGTGCCAGCAGCGGGGGAGGTGGCAATCAGCCCCAGCATTTT

abundance: -
j_gene: TRBJ1-2
d_gene: TRBD1
v_gene: TRBV2
CDR3aa: CASRLGQGIDDGYGYTF
CDR3nt: TGTGCCAGCAGGTTGGGACAGGGTATAGATGACGGCTATGGCTACACCTTC

abundance: -
j_gene: TRBJ2-1
d_gene: TRBD2
v_gene: TRBV5-4
CDR3aa: CASAGENEQFF
CDR3nt: TGTGCCAGCGCGGGGGAGAATGAGCAGTTCTTC

abundance: -
j_gene: TRBJ1-6
d_gene: -
v_gene: TRBV21-1
CDR3aa: CASSKDGRGSPLHF
CDR3nt: TGTGCCAGCAGCAAAGATGGCAGGGGCTCACCCCTCCACTTT

abundance: -
j_gene: TRBJ2-5
d_gene: -
v_gene: TRBV5-4
CDR3aa: CASTNKEGAQETQYF
CDR3nt: TGTGCCAGCACCAACAAGGAGGGGGCCCAAGAGACCCAGTACTTC

abundance: -
j_gene: TRBJ1-6
d_gene: TRBD1
v_gene: TRBV6-1
CDR3aa: CASRETGQTNSPLHF
CDR3nt: TGTGCCAGCAGGGAAACGGGACAGACCAATTCACCCCTCCACTTT

abundance: -
j_gene: TRBJ2-3
d_gene: -
v_gene: TRBV5-1
CDR3aa: CASSLAGTGKDTQYF
CDR3nt: TGCGCCAGCAGCTTGGCCGGGACTGGTAAAGATACGCAGTATTTT

abundance: -
j_gene: TRBJ2-1
d_gene: TRBD1
v_gene: TRBV7-3
CDR3aa: CASSSSRDSNEQFF
CDR3nt: TGTGCCAGCAGCTCTTCCCGGGACAGCAATGAGCAGTTCTTC

abundance: -
j_gene: TRBJ2-1
d_gene: TRBD2
v_gene: TRBV27
CDR3aa: CASSLSSGGTLNEQFF
CDR3nt: TGTGCCAGCAGTCTCTCTAGCGGGGGGACTCTCAATGAGCAGTTCTTC